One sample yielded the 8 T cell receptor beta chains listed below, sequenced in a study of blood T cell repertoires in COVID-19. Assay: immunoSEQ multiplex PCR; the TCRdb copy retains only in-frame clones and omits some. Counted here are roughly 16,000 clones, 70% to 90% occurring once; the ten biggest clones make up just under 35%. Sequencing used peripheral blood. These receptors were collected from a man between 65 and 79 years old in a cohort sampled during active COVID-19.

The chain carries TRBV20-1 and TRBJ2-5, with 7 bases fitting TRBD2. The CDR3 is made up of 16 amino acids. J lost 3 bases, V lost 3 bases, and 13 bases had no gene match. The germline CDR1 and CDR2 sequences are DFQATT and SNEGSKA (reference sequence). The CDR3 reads CSASKVRREPKETQYF. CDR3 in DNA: TGCAGTGCTAGTAAGGTCAGGCGGGAGCCGAAAGAGACCCAGTACTTC.

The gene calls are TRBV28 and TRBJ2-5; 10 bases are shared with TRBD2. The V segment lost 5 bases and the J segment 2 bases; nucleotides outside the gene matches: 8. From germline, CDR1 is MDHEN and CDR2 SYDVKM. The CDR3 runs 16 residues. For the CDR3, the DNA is TGTGCCAGCAGTCCCGGAGTAGCGGGAGGACAAGAGACCCAGTACTTC. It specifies CASSPGVAGGQETQYF.

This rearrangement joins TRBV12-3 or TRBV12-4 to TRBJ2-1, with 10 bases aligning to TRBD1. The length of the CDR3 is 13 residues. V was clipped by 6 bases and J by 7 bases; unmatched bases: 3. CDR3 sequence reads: CASRRQGANEQFF. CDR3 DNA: TGTGCCAGCAGGCGACAGGGGGCTAATGAGCAGTTCTTC.

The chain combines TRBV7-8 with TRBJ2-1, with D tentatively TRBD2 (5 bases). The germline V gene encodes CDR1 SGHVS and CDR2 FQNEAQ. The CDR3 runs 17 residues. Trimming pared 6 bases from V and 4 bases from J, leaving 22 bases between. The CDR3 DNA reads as TGTGCCAGCAGGGAAGAGGGCGGGCCGAGTGCTTACAATGAGCAGTTCTTC. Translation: CASREEGGPSAYNEQFF.

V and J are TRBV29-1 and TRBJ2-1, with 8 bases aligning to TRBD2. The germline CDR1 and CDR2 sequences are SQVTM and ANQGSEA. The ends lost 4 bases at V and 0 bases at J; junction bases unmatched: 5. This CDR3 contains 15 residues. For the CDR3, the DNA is TGCAGCGTTGTAGGGCGGGAGGACTCCTACAATGAGCAGTTCTTC. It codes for CSVVGREDSYNEQFF.

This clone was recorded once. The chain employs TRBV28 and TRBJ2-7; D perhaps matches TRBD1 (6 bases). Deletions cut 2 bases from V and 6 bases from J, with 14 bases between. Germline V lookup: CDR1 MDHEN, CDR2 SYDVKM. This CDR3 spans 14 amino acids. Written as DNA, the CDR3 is TGTGCCAGCAGTTTAGTCCCGGGACAAGTCGAGCAGTACTTC. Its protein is CASSLVPGQVEQYF.

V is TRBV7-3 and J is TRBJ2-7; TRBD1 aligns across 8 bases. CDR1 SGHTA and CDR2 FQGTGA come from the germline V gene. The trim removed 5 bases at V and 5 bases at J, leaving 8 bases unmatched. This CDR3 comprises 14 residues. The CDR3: CASSQQGGWDEQYF. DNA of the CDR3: TGTGCCAGCAGCCAACAGGGGGGTTGGGACGAGCAGTACTTC.

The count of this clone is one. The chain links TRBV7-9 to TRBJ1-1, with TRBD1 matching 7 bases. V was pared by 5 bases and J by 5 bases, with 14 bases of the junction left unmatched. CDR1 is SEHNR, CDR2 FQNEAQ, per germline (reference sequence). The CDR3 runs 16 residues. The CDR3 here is CASSPTGLRRETEAFF. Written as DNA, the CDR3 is TGTGCCAGCAGCCCGACAGGGCTTCGAAGGGAGACTGAAGCTTTCTTT.